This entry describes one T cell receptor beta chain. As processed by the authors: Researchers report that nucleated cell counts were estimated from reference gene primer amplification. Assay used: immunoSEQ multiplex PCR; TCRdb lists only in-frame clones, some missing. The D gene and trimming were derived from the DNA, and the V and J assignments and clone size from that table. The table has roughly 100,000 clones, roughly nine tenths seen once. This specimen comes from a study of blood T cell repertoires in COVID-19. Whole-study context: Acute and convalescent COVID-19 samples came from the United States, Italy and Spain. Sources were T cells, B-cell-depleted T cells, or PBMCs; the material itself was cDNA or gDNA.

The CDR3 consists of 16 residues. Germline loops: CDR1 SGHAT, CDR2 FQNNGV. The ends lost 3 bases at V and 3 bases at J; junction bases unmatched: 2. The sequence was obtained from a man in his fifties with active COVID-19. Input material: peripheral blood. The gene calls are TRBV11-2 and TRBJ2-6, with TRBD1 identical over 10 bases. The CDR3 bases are TGTGCCAGCAGCTTCGGGACAGGGGTTGGGGCCAACGTCCTGACTTTC. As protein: CASSFGTGVGANVLTF.